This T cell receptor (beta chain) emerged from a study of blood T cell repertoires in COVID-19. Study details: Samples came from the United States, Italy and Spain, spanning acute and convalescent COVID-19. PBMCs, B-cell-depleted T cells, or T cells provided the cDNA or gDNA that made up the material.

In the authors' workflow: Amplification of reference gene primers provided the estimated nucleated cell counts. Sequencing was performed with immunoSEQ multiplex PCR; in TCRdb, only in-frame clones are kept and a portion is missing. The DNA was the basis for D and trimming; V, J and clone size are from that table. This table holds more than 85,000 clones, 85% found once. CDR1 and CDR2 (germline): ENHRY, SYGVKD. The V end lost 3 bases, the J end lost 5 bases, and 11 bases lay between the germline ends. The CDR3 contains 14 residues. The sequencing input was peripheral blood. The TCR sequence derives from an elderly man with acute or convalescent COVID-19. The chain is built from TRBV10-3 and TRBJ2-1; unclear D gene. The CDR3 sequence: CAISDWFRDNEQFF. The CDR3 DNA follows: TGTGCCATCAGTGATTGGTTTCGGGACAATGAGCAGTTCTTC.